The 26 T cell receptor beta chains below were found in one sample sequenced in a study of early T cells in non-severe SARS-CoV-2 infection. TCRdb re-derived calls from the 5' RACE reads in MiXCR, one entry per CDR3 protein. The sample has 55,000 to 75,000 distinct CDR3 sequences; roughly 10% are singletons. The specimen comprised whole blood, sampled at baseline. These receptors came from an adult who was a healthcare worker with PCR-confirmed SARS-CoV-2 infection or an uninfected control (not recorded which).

Here the CDR3 DNA reads TGTGCCAGCAGCTTAGCGCAGGGACACGCAGAGACCCAGTACTTC. Its protein is CASSLAQGHAETQYF. The chain uses TRBV7-6 and TRBJ2-5, with D possibly matching TRBD1 (6 bases). The CDR3 is made up of 15 amino acids. V shed 0 bases and J shed 4 bases, with 12 bases lying between them. Germline CDR1 and CDR2: SGHVS and FNYEAQ.

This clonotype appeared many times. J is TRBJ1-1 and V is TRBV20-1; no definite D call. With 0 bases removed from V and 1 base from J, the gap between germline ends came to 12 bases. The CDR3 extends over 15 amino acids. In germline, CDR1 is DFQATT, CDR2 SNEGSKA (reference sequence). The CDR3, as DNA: TGCAGTGCTAGAGACACAAACATGGGGAACACTGAAGCTTTCTTT. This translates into CSARDTNMGNTEAFF.

DNA of the CDR3: TGCAGCGTTCTTCCCGGGGGCGTATCAGATACGCAGTATTTT. This encodes CSVLPGGVSDTQYF. This chain links TRBV29-1 with TRBJ2-3; D possibly uses TRBD1 or TRBD2 (6 bases each). V was trimmed by 5 bases and J by 4 bases, leaving 16 bases between them. The CDR3 sequence is 14 residues long. Germline-derived CDR1 and CDR2 are SQVTM and ANQGSEA.

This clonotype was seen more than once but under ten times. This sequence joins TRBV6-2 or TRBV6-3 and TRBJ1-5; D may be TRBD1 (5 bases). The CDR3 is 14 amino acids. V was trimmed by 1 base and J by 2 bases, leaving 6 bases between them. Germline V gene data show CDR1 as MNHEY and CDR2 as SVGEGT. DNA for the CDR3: TGTGCCAGCAGTTACTGGGGGGGCAATCAGCCCCAGCATTTT. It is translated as CASSYWGGNQPQHF.

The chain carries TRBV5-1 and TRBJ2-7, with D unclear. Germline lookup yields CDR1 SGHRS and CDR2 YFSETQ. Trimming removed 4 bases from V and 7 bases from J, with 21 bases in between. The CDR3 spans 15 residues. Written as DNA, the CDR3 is TGCGCCAGCAGCCCCGAGGTAGCTGTAACCTCAGAGCAGTACTTC. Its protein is CASSPEVAVTSEQYF.

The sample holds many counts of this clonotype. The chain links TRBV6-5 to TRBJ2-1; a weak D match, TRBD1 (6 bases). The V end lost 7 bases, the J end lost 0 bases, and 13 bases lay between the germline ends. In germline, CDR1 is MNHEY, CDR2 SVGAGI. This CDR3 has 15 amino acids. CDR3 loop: CASKLGQSSYNEQFF. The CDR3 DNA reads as TGTGCCAGCAAACTAGGACAGTCCTCCTACAATGAGCAGTTCTTC.

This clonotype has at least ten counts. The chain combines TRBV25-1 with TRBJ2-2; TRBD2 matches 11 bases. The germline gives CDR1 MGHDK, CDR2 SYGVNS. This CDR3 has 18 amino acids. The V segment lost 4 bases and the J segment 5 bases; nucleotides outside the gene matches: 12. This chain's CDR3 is CASSVDTVGLAGTGELFF. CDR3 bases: TGTGCCAGCAGTGTGGACACTGTCGGACTAGCGGGTACCGGGGAGCTGTTTTTT.

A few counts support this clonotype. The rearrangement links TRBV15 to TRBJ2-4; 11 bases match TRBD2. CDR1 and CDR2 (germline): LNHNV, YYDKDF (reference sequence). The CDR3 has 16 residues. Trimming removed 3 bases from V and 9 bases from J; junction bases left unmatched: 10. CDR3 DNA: TGTGCCACCAGCAGGATTAGCGGGAGGGCCCAAAGCATTCAGTACTTC. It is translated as CATSRISGRAQSIQYF.

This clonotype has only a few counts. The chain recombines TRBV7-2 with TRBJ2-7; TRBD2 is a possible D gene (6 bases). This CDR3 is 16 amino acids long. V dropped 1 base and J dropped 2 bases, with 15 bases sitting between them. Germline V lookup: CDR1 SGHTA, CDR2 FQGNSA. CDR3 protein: CASSLERSSATYEQYF. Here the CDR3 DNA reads TGTGCCAGCAGCTTAGAGAGGTCTAGCGCAACCTACGAGCAGTACTTC.

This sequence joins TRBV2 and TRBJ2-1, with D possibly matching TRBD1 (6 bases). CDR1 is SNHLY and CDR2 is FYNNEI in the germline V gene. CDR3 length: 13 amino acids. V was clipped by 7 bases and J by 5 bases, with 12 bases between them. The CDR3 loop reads CASTLGGDNEQFF. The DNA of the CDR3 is TGTGCCAGCACCCTAGGGGGTGACAATGAGCAGTTCTTC.

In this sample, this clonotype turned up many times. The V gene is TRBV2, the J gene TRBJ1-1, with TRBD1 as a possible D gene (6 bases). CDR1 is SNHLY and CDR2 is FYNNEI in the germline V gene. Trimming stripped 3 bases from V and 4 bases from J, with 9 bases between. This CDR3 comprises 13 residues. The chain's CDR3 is CASSDLRGTEAFF. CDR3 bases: TGTGCCAGCAGTGATCTCAGGGGCACTGAAGCTTTCTTT.

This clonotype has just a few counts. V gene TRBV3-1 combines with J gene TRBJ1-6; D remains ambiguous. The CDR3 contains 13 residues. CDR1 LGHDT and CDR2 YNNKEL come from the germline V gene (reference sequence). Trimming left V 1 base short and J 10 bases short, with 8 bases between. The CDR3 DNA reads TGTGCCAGCAGCCAAGCCCCTGGATCACCCCTCCACTTT. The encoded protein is CASSQAPGSPLHF. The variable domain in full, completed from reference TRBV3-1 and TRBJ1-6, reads DTAVSQTPKYLVTQMGNDKSIKCEQNLGHDTMYWYKQDSKKFLKIMFSYNNKELIINETVPNRFSPKSPDKAHLNLHINSLELGDSAVYFCASSQAPGSPLHFGNGTRLTVT.

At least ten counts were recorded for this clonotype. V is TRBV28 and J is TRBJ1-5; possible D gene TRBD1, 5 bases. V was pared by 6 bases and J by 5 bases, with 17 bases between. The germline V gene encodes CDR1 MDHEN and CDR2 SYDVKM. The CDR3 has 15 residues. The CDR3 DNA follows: TGTGCCAGCAGCCCTAACCGGGACCGCTATCAGCCCCAGCATTTT. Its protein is CASSPNRDRYQPQHF.

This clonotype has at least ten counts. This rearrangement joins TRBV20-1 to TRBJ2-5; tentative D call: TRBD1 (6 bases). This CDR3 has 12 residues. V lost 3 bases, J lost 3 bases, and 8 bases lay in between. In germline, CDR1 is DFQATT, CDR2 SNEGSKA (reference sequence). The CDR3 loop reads CSARKGEETQYF. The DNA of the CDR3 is TGCAGTGCTAGGAAGGGGGAAGAGACCCAGTACTTC.

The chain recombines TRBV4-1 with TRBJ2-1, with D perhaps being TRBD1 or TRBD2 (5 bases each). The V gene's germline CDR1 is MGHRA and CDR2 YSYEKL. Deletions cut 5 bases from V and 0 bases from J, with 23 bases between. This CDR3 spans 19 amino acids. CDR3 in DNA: TGCGCCAGCAGCTTTAGGGGCAGGGTTGAGCGGAGCTCCTACAATGAGCAGTTCTTC. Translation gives CASSFRGRVERSSYNEQFF.

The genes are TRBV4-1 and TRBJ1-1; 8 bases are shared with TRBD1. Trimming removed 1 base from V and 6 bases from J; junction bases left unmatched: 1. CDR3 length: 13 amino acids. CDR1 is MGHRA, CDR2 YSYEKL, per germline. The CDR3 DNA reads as TGCGCCAGCAGCCAAGCAGGGGGCGCTGAAGCTTTCTTT. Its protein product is CASSQAGGAEAFF.

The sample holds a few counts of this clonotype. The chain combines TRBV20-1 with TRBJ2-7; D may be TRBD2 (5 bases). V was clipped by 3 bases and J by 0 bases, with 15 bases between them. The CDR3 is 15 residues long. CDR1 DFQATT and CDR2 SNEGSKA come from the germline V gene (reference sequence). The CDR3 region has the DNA TGCAGTGCTAGTAGGTTCGAGCGGAGCTCCTACGAGCAGTACTTC. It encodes CSASRFERSSYEQYF.

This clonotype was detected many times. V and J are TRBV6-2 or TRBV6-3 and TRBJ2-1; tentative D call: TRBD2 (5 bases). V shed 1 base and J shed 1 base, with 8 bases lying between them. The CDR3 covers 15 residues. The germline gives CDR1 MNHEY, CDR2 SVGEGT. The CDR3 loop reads CASSYLRASYNEQFF. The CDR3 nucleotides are TGTGCCAGCAGTTACTTGCGGGCATCCTACAATGAGCAGTTCTTC.

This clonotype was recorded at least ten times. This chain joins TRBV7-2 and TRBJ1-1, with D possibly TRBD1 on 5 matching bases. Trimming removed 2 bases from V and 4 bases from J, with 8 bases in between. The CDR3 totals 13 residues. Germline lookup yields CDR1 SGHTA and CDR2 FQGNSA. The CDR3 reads CASSLHGGTEAFF. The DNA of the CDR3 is TGTGCCAGCAGCTTACATGGGGGCACTGAAGCTTTCTTT.

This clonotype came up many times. The CDR3 DNA reads TGTGCCAGCAGCTCGAATACGGGGACTAGTGCTGAGCAGTTCTTC. Translating it yields CASSSNTGTSAEQFF. The chain employs TRBV11-2 and TRBJ2-1; 8 nucleotides line up with TRBD2. The V gene end was trimmed by 4 bases and the J gene end by 9 bases; junction bases not matched to a gene: 11. This CDR3 is built from 15 residues. The V gene's germline CDR1 is SGHAT and CDR2 FQNNGV.

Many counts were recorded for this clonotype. The CDR3, as DNA: TGTGCCAGCAGTCTGACAGGGGGCGACTACAATGAGCAGTTCTTC. Amino acids: CASSLTGGDYNEQFF. The rearrangement links TRBV28 to TRBJ2-1; 10 bases map to TRBD1. The CDR3 contains 15 residues. The germline gives CDR1 MDHEN, CDR2 SYDVKM. The V gene end was trimmed by 5 bases and the J gene end by 3 bases; junction bases not matched to a gene: 4.

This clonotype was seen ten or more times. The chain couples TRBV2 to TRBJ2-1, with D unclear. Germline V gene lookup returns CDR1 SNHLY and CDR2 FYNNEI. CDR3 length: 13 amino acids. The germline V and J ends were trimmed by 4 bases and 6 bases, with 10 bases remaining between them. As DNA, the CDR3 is TGTGCCAGCAGTGGGGAAGGGCGCAATGAGCAGTTCTTC. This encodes CASSGEGRNEQFF.

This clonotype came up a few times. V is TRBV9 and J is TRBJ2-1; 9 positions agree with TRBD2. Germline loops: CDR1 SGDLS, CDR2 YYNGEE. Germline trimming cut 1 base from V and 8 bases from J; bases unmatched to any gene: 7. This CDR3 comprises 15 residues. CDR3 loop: CASSVRREGLDEQFF. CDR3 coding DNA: TGTGCCAGCAGCGTAAGGCGGGAGGGCCTCGATGAGCAGTTCTTC.

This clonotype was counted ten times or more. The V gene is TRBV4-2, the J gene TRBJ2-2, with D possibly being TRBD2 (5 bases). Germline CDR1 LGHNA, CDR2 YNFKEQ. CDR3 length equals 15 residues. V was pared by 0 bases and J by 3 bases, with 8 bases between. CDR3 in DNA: TGTGCCAGCAGCCAAGACGGGATCGACACCGGGGAGCTGTTTTTT. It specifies CASSQDGIDTGELFF.

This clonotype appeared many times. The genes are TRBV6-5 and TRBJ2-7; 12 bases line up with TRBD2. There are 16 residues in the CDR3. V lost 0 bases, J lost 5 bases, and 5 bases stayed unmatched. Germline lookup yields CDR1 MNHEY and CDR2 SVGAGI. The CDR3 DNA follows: TGTGCCAGCAGTTACTCGGAACTAGCGGGAGGAAACGAGCAGTACTTC. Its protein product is CASSYSELAGGNEQYF.

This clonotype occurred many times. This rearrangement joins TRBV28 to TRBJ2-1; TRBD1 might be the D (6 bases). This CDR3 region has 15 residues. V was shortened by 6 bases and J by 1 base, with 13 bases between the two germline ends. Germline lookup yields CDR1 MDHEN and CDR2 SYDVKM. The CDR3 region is CASSPGVNSYNEQFF. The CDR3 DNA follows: TGTGCCAGCAGCCCAGGGGTTAATTCCTACAATGAGCAGTTCTTC.